This T cell receptor beta chain was identified during a study of cytomegalovirus exposure and HLA in healthy donors. Study-wide findings and caveats: Diagnosis of cytomegalovirus status made by the classifier reportedly showed high specificity and sensitivity. Specificity of a few CMV-associated chains for CMV antigens was verified in vitro. Analysis performed later found 16,000 or so TCR beta sequences associated with HLA alleles at 0.05 false discovery rate.

A remark on this clone: Its antigen is undetermined.

Primers: 60 Vbeta forward and 13 Jbeta reverse. Data came from immunoSEQ multiplex PCR; TCRdb stores just in-frame clones and leaves some out. The sample holds 150,000 to 200,000 clones, more than 65% seen once. This CDR3 is 12 amino acids long. Per the germline V gene, CDR1 is GTSNPN and CDR2 is SVGIG (reference sequence). At the time of sampling, donors were nominally healthy, though unrecorded immune exposures were likely. The sequence was obtained from a man between 45 and 60 years old in good health and CMV-seropositive. This chain links TRBV30 with TRBJ2-5; 10 nucleotides line up with TRBD2. Material: PBMCs. The DNA for the CDR3 is TGTGCTCGAGCGGGAGGGTCGGAGACCCAGTACTTC. Translated: CARAGGSETQYF.